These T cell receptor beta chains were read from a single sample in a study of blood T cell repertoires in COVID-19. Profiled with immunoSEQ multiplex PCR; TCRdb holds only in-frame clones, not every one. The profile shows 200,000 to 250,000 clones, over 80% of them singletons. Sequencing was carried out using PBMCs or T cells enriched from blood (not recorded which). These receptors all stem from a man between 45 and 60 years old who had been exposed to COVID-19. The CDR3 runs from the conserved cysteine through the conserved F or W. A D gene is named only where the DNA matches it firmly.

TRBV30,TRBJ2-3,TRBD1,CAWSVQGIYTDTQYF
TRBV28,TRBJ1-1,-,CASSLGGEGENTEAFF
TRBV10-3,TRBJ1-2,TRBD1,CAISRATGGRNYGYTF
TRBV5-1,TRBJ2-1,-,CASSERLGYNEQFF
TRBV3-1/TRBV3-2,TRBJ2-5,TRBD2,CASSQAGLAGIQETQYF
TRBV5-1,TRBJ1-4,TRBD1,CASSIGTGGNEKLFF
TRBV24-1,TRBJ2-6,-,CATSAPGSSGANVLTF
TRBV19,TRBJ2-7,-,CASTGEKYEQYF
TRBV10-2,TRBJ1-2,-,CASSESGIYGYTF
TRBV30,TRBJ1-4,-,CAWTAGSNEKLFF
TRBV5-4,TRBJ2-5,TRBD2,CASSWGLAGQETQYF
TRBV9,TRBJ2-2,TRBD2,CASSVLAGGTGELFF